Listed here are 8 T cell receptor beta chains from one sample, sequenced in a study of shared clonotypes between healthy human individuals. This table comes from immunoSEQ multiplex PCR, and its TCRdb copy is limited to in-frame clones, with some not included. Of over a million clones in the sample, about 80% are singletons; the top ten hold about 1.5%. Input material: memory CD4+ T cells sorted from blood. Subset: CD45RA-negative fraction. Receptors were obtained from a man younger than 35 in good health.

This chain uses TRBV6-1 with TRBJ2-1, with 10 bases aligning to TRBD2. V shed 3 bases, J shed 7 bases, and the junction held 9 bases outside the gene matches. This CDR3 has 16 amino acids. Germline-derived CDR1 and CDR2 are MNHNS and SASEGT. CDR3 protein: CASSDLGLAGVNEQFF. The DNA of the CDR3 is TGTGCCAGCAGTGACCTCGGGCTAGCGGGAGTAAATGAGCAGTTCTTC.

The chain joins TRBV10-3 to TRBJ2-7, with D perhaps matching TRBD1 (6 bases). V lost 4 bases and J 7 bases, leaving 11 bases between the germline ends. This CDR3 region has 12 residues. In germline, CDR1 is ENHRY, CDR2 SYGVKD. As DNA, the CDR3 is TGTGCCATCAGTGTGGACAGAGGGGAGCAGTACTTC. Its translation is CAISVDRGEQYF.

J is TRBJ2-5 and V is TRBV5-4; 10 bases are a match to TRBD2. V gave up 4 bases and J gave up 5 bases; unmatched junction bases: 11. The CDR3 runs to 16 residues. Germline loops: CDR1 SGHNT, CDR2 YYREEE (reference sequence). The CDR3 bases are TGTGCCAGCAGCCGCCCGCCTAGCGGGAGTACGGAGACCCAGTACTTC. Translating it yields CASSRPPSGSTETQYF.

The table lists this clone with a count of one. The same CDR3 also results from other DNA sequences found in this sample. The V gene is TRBV6-5, the J gene TRBJ2-1; 9 bases are shared with TRBD2. The CDR3 is 15 amino acids. J lost 4 bases, V lost 4 bases, and 5 bases had no gene match. The V gene's germline CDR1 is MNHEY and CDR2 SVGAGI. The CDR3 region is CASSLTSGSYNEQFF. The CDR3 nucleotides are TGTGCCAGCAGTTTGACTAGCGGATCGTACAATGAGCAGTTCTTC.

The chain joins TRBV18 to TRBJ1-6; D possibly corresponds to TRBD1 (5 bases). The V end lost 5 bases, the J end lost 10 bases, and 15 bases lay between the germline ends. CDR1 is KGHSH and CDR2 is LQKENI in the germline V gene. The CDR3 runs to 14 residues. The CDR3 loop reads CASSAGGSSSPLHF. CDR3 sequence (DNA): TGTGCCAGCTCAGCCGGGGGATCTTCCTCACCCCTCCACTTT.

A note on this clone: In the same sample, other DNA sequences code for this CDR3. The rearrangement links TRBV7-2 to TRBJ1-2; D ambiguous. The CDR3 runs 11 residues. Germline loops: CDR1 SGHTA, CDR2 FQGNSA. Between the trimmed V and J ends, which lost 3 bases and 7 bases, there was a span of 6 bases. The CDR3 nucleotides are TGTGCCAGCAGCTTGAACGGTGGCTACACCTTC. Translation gives CASSLNGGYTF.

This clone was seen many times. This sequence joins TRBV6-6 and TRBJ2-2; a possible D gene is TRBD2 (5 bases). Germline CDR1 and CDR2: MNHNY and SVGAGI (reference sequence). The germline V and J ends were trimmed by 6 bases and 9 bases, with 8 bases remaining between them. The CDR3 covers 11 residues. The CDR3 DNA is TGTGCCAGCAGCCCGGGGAGGGAGCTGTTTTTT. Translation gives CASSPGRELFF.

This clone showed up just a few times. The chain uses TRBV5-4 and TRBJ1-1, with TRBD1 matching 9 bases. V shed 4 bases and J 4 bases; nucleotides not matched to a gene: 2. This CDR3 has 13 residues. Germline CDR1 reads SGHNT; CDR2 reads YYREEE (reference sequence). Here the CDR3 DNA reads TGTGCCAGCAGCAGGGGACAGGGCACTGAAGCTTTCTTT. This codes for CASSRGQGTEAFF. The whole variable domain, filled in from reference TRBV5-4 and TRBJ1-1, reads ETGVTQSPTHLIKTRGQQVTLRCSSQSGHNTVSWYQQALGQGPQFIFQYYREEENGRGNFPPRFSGLQFPNYSSELNVNALELDDSALYLCASSRGQGTEAFFGQGTRLTVV.